The rows below give T cell receptor beta chains drawn from one sample of a study of blood T cell repertoires in COVID-19. Measured with immunoSEQ multiplex PCR; TCRdb has only the in-frame clones, and not every one. The repertoire holds fewer than 150,000 clones, with about 84% as singletons. Sample: peripheral blood. The receptors were gathered from an elderly woman in a cohort sampled during active or convalescent COVID-19. CDR3s include the opening cysteine and the closing phenylalanine or tryptophan. The D gene is left open where the match is weak. Expanded clones get a size class; other rows say once, few or many, or leave the size out.

v_gene,len,d_gene,j_gene,abundance,CDR3aa,CDR3nt
TRBV7-6,16,TRBD1,TRBJ2-2,-,CASSQDRGREVGELFF,TGTGCCAGCAGCCAGGACAGGGGGCGAGAGGTCGGGGAGCTGTTTTTT
TRBV29-1,15,TRBD2,TRBJ2-1,-,CSVWTSAIAYNEQFF,TGCAGCGTTTGGACTAGCGCGATTGCCTACAATGAGCAGTTCTTC
TRBV7-9,18,TRBD2,TRBJ2-6,once,CASSLGLAGGPGANVLTF,TGTGCCAGCAGCTTAGGTCTAGCGGGGGGTCCTGGGGCCAACGTCCTGACTTTC
TRBV7-2,18,TRBD2,TRBJ2-5,-,CASSPTGTSGGARETQYF,TGTGCCAGCAGCCCCACCGGGACTAGCGGGGGGGCGCGAGAGACCCAGTACTTC
TRBV9,16,TRBD2,TRBJ2-3,-,CASSAPGLAKTDTQYF,TGTGCCAGCAGCGCACCGGGACTAGCTAAGACAGATACGCAGTATTTT
TRBV5-1,13,TRBD1,TRBJ1-2,-,CASSLATGIGYTF,TGCGCCAGCAGCTTGGCGACAGGGATAGGCTACACCTTC
TRBV29-1,13,TRBD1,TRBJ1-4,-,CSAGDRVDEKLFF,TGCAGCGCGGGGGACAGGGTGGATGAAAAACTGTTTTTT
TRBV29-1,12,TRBD1,TRBJ2-1,-,CSEWTGNNEQFF,TGCAGCGAATGGACAGGGAACAATGAGCAGTTCTTC
TRBV7-7,14,TRBD2,TRBJ2-5,-,CASSTGTSRETQYF,TGTGCCAGCAGCACTGGGACTAGCCGGGAGACCCAGTACTTC
TRBV7-9,16,-,TRBJ1-4,once,CASSLKSGATNEKLFF,TGTGCCAGCAGCTTAAAGTCAGGGGCAACTAATGAAAAACTGTTTTTT
TRBV12-5,13,TRBD2,TRBJ2-5,-,CASGFSGEETQYF,TGTGCTAGTGGGTTTAGCGGGGAAGAGACCCAGTACTTC
TRBV19,14,TRBD1,TRBJ1-5,many,CASSRQGGGQPQHF,TGTGCCAGTAGTAGACAGGGGGGAGGTCAGCCCCAGCATTTT
TRBV10-3,13,TRBD1,TRBJ1-1,-,CAIRKGAGTEAFF,TGTGCCATCAGGAAGGGGGCTGGCACTGAAGCTTTCTTT
TRBV4-2,17,-,TRBJ2-3,-,CASSHPGLSSSTDTQYF,TGTGCCAGCAGCCATCCGGGACTTTCGTCTAGCACAGATACGCAGTATTTT
TRBV10-3,13,TRBD1,TRBJ1-2,-,CAISPGTVYGYTF,TGTGCCATCAGTCCCGGGACAGTCTATGGCTACACCTTC
TRBV5-4,14,-,TRBJ1-3,-,CASSLPGSGNTIYF,TGTGCCAGCAGCTTGCCCGGGTCTGGAAACACCATATATTTT
TRBV7-9,16,-,TRBJ1-1,-,CASSLAHRFMNTEAFF,TGTGCCAGCAGCTTAGCGCATCGGTTCATGAACACTGAAGCTTTCTTT
TRBV4-1,17,TRBD2,TRBJ2-5,-,CASSQFGLRGSQETQYF,TGCGCCAGCAGCCAATTCGGTTTGCGGGGGTCACAAGAGACCCAGTACTTC
TRBV7-9,15,-,TRBJ1-4,few,CASSLREATNEKLFF,TGTGCCAGCAGCTTACGAGAGGCAACTAATGAAAAACTGTTTTTT
TRBV4-3,16,TRBD2,TRBJ2-6,-,CASSQGGVSGANVLTF,TGCGCCAGCAGCCAGGGGGGGGTCTCTGGGGCCAACGTCCTGACTTTC
TRBV5-1,16,TRBD1,TRBJ1-2,few,CASSPLSFRGQYGYTF,TGCGCCAGCAGCCCTCTATCCTTCAGGGGACAGTATGGCTACACCTTC
TRBV20-1,12,TRBD1,TRBJ2-7,-,CSASSRGPEQYF,TGCAGTGCTAGTAGCAGGGGGCCCGAGCAGTACTTC